This T cell receptor (beta chain) emerged from a study of blood T cell repertoires in COVID-19. Study-wide background: Acute and convalescent COVID-19 specimens originated in the United States, Italy and Spain. PBMCs, B-cell-depleted T cells, or T cells provided the cDNA or gDNA that made up the material.

The Seattle site enrolled patients during active infection and followed them longitudinally. Study processing details: Estimates of nucleated cell counts were drawn from the amplification of reference gene primers. Some clones are missing from TCRdb's copy, which holds only in-frame ones; the method was immunoSEQ multiplex PCR. That table supplies the V and J calls and clone size; D and trimming were determined from the DNA. The sample records 300,000 to 350,000 clones, approximately 90% being singletons. The TCR comes from a young woman with COVID-19, enrolled during active disease. The specimen was peripheral blood.

For the CDR3, the DNA is TGTGCCAGCAGCGCCCGGGACAGGAACACTGAAGCTTTCTTT. Protein: CASSARDRNTEAFF. The chain combines TRBV27 with TRBJ1-1; 7 nucleotides align to TRBD1. CDR3 length: 14 residues. Per the germline V gene, CDR1 is MNHEY and CDR2 is SMNVEV (reference sequence). The V gene end was trimmed by 6 bases and the J gene end by 1 base; junction bases not matched to a gene: 5.